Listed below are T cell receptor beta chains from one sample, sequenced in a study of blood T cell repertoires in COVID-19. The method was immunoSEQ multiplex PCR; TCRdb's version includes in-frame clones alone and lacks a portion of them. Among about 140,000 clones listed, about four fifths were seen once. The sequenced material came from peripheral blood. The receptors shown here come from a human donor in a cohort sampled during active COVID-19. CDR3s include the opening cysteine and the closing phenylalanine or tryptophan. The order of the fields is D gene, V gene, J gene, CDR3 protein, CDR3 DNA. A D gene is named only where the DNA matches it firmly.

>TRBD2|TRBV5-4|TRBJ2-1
CASSSGTSGSVTYNEQFF
TGTGCCAGCAGCTCGGGGACTAGCGGGAGTGTTACCTACAATGAGCAGTTCTTC
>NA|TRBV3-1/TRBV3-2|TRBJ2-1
CASSGSGVHNEQFF
TGTGCCAGCAGCGGATCGGGAGTCCACAATGAGCAGTTCTTC
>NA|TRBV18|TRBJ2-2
CASSSSSRGRTGELFF
TGTGCCAGCTCATCTAGTAGCAGGGGTCGGACCGGGGAGCTGTTTTTT
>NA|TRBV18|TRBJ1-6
CASSLNMNSPLHF
TGTGCCAGCTCACTAAATATGAATTCACCCCTCCACTTT
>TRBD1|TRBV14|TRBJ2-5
CASSQGEQGRQETQYF
TGTGCCAGCAGCCAAGGAGAACAGGGGCGACAAGAGACCCAGTACTTC
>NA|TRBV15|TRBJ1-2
CATSTGVGYGYTF
TGTGCCACCAGCACAGGGGTGGGGTATGGCTACACCTTC
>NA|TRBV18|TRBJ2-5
CASSPPRGQETQYF
TGTGCCAGCTCACCGCCGCGGGGCCAAGAGACCCAGTACTTC
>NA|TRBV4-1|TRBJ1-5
CASSQARGNQPQHF
TGCGCCAGCAGCCAAGCCCGCGGGAATCAGCCCCAGCATTTT
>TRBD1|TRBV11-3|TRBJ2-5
CASSMGQGGETQYF
TGTGCCAGCAGCATGGGACAGGGGGGAGAGACCCAGTACTTC
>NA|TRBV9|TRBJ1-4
CASASGEGNEKLFF
TGTGCCAGCGCGTCGGGGGAGGGGAATGAAAAACTGTTTTTT
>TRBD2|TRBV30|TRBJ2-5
CAWRRAGVPETQYF
TGTGCCTGGAGGAGGGCGGGGGTTCCAGAGACCCAGTACTTC
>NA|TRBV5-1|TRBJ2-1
CASSLGPRDSDYNEQFF
TGCGCCAGCAGCTTGGGACCCCGGGACTCAGACTACAATGAGCAGTTCTTC
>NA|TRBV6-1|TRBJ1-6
CASSSTRGRDSPLHF
TGTGCCAGCAGTTCGACCAGGGGCAGGGATTCACCCCTCCACTTT